These T cell receptor beta chains were read from a single sample in a study of OX40 agonist ivuxolimab in advanced cancers. Libraries were prepared by immunoSEQ multiplex PCR; TCRdb keeps only in-frame clonotypes and omits some of them. The table records under 95,000 clones, around nine tenths of them present only once. The sample in question was CD4+ or CD8+ T cells sorted from blood, obtained in a trial of the OX40 agonist ivuxolimab. These receptors all stem from an adult with an advanced solid tumor such as melanoma, head and neck, liver or kidney cancer. CDR3s include the opening cysteine and the closing phenylalanine or tryptophan. D genes are given only for firm matches. Size values are once, few and many counts, or a class for expanded clones, and some rows have none.

TRBJ2-3,-,TRBV28,TRBD2,TGTGCCAGCAGTTATAGCGGGAGCGGGACAGATACGCAGTATTTT,CASSYSGSGTDTQYF
TRBJ2-3,-,TRBV29-1,TRBD2,TGCAGCGTCGGACTAGCGGATGGAGGAGATACGCAGTATTTT,CSVGLADGGDTQYF
TRBJ2-7,-,TRBV28,-,TGTGCCAGCGCAGGCGGGACCGAGCAGTACTTC,CASAGGTEQYF
TRBJ2-2,-,TRBV4-1,-,TGCGCCAGCAGCCAGGGGGGGCCAGTTCAGGGGGAGCTGTTTTTT,CASSQGGPVQGELFF
TRBJ2-7,once,TRBV5-1,TRBD2,TGCGCCAGCAGCTTGTGGACTAGCGGGAGAGATGAGCAGTACTTC,CASSLWTSGRDEQYF
TRBJ2-3,-,TRBV19,-,TGTGCCAGTAGTGACGGGGGGCAAGATACGCAGTATTTT,CASSDGGQDTQYF
TRBJ2-1,-,TRBV5-1,-,TGCGCCAGCAGCGACGGTTACAATGAGCAGTTCTTC,CASSDGYNEQFF
TRBJ2-1,-,TRBV6-6,TRBD1,TGTGCCAGCAGTTCACGACAGGGGATAAACAATGAGCAGTTCTTC,CASSSRQGINNEQFF
TRBJ2-1,-,TRBV19,-,TGTGCCAGTCGGACCCGGGAATCCTACAATGAGCAGTTCTTC,CASRTRESYNEQFF
TRBJ2-3,-,TRBV5-5,-,TGTGCCAGCAGCTTGGCCGAAGGTACAGATACGCAGTATTTT,CASSLAEGTDTQYF
TRBJ1-2,-,TRBV7-6,-,TGTGCCAGCAGCTTAGCGTCCGGGTTTGGCTACACCTTC,CASSLASGFGYTF
TRBJ1-2,-,TRBV9,-,TGTGCCAGCAGCGCCATTGCTACTCGTTATGGCTACACCTTC,CASSAIATRYGYTF
TRBJ2-3,-,TRBV23-1,-,TGCGCCAGCAGCGATCGGACCCGCGAAGCAGATACGCAGTATTTT,CASSDRTREADTQYF
TRBJ2-5,-,TRBV7-9,TRBD2,TGTGCCAGCAGCTTAACTAGCGACCCGCTCGTGACCCAGTACTTC,CASSLTSDPLVTQYF
TRBJ2-3,-,TRBV30,TRBD2,TGTGCCTGGAGTAGCGGGGGAGCGGCAGATACGCAGTATTTT,CAWSSGGAADTQYF
TRBJ1-6,-,TRBV7-2,TRBD1,TGTGCCAGCAGTCCGACAGGGAACAATAATTCACCCCTCCACTTT,CASSPTGNNNSPLHF
TRBJ2-5,-,TRBV6-1,-,TGTGCCAGCAGTGAAGAAACAGAACGGTACTTC,CASSEETERYF
TRBJ2-6,-,TRBV28,-,TGTGCCAGCAGCTCAGGGGTCTATGGGGCCAACGTCCTGACTTTC,CASSSGVYGANVLTF
TRBJ2-3,-,TRBV9,TRBD2,TGTGCCAGCAGCCCTACAGGGACTAGCGGACTTCCAGATACGCAGTATTTT,CASSPTGTSGLPDTQYF
TRBJ1-2,-,TRBV7-2,-,TGTGCCAGCAGCTTCAGGGCCTATGGCTACACCTTC,CASSFRAYGYTF
TRBJ2-7,-,TRBV5-5,-,TGTGCCAGCAGCTTGCAGACAGTGAGGGTTTACGAGCAGTACTTC,CASSLQTVRVYEQYF
TRBJ2-2,-,TRBV10-1,TRBD1,TGCGCCAGCAGGGGGACAGGGAATTACACCGGGGAGCTGTTTTTT,CASRGTGNYTGELFF
TRBJ2-2,-,TRBV6-4,-,TGTGCCAGCACCCGGTCGGCGAACACCGGGGAGCTGTTTTTT,CASTRSANTGELFF
TRBJ1-3,-,TRBV5-1,-,TGCGCTAGCAGGGAGGTCGGAAACACCATATATTTT,CASREVGNTIYF
TRBJ1-4,-,TRBV19,TRBD1,TGTGCCAGTAGTATCGACAGGGAGGAAGAAAAACTGTTTTTT,CASSIDREEEKLFF
TRBJ1-5,-,TRBV2,-,TGTGCCAGCAGTACGGACGGATTAAGGCAGCCCCAGCATTTT,CASSTDGLRQPQHF
TRBJ1-1,-,TRBV6-5,-,TGTGCCAGCAGTGCCGCCGTGGGTGTTACTGAAGCTTTCTTT,CASSAAVGVTEAFF
TRBJ1-6,-,TRBV28,-,TGTGCCAGCAGAATAAGTTCCTATAATTCACCCCTCCACTTT,CASRISSYNSPLHF
TRBJ1-2,-,TRBV5-6,TRBD1,TGTGCCAGCAACGTACTGGGACAGGACTTCTATGGCTACACCTTC,CASNVLGQDFYGYTF
TRBJ2-1,-,TRBV7-8,TRBD2,TGTGCCAGCAGCTCGGGCCCTAGCGGCTACAATGAGCAGTTCTTC,CASSSGPSGYNEQFF